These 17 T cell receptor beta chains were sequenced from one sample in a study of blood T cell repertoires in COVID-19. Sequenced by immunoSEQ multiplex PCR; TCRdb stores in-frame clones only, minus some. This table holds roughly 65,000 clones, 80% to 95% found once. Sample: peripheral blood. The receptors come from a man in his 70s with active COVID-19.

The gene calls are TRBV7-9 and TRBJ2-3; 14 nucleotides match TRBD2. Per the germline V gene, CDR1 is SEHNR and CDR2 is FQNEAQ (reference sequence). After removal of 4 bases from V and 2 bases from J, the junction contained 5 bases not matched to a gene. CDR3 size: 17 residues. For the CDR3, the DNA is TGTGCCAGCAGCTACGGGACTAGCGGGGGTTTCACAGATACGCAGTATTTT. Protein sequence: CASSYGTSGGFTDTQYF.

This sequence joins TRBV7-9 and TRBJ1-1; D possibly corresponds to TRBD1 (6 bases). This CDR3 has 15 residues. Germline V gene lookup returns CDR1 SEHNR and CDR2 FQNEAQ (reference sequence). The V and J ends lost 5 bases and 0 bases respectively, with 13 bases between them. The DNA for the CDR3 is TGTGCCAGCAGCCCCCGGACAGCTATGAACACTGAAGCTTTCTTT. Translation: CASSPRTAMNTEAFF.

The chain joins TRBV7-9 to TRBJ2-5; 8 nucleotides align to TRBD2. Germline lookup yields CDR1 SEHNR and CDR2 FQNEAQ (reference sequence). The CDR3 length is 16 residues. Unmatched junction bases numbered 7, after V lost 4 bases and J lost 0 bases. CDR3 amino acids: CASSSWDSGDQETQYF. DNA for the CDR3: TGTGCCAGCAGCTCCTGGGATAGCGGGGACCAAGAGACCCAGTACTTC.

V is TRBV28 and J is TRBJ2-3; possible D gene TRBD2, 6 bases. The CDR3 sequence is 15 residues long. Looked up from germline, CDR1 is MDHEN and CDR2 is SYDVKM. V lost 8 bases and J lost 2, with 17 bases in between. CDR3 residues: CASRGGGADTDTQYF. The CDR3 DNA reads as TGTGCCAGCCGGGGAGGAGGGGCGGACACAGATACGCAGTATTTT.

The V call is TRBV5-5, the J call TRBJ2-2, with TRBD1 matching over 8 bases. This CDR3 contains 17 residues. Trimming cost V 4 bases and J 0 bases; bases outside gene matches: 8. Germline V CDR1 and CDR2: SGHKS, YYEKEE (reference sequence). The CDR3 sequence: CASSPWDRSSNTGELFF. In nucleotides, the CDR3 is TGTGCCAGCAGCCCGTGGGACAGGAGCTCGAACACCGGGGAGCTGTTTTTT.

CDR3 coding DNA: TGCAGCGTTGCCCCCGGAGAGACCCAGTACTTC. This gives the protein CSVAPGETQYF. The chain recombines TRBV29-1 with TRBJ2-5; D unresolved. With 4 bases removed from V and 4 bases from J, the gap between germline ends came to 7 bases. The CDR3 length is 11 residues. Germline assignment: CDR1 SQVTM and CDR2 ANQGSEA.

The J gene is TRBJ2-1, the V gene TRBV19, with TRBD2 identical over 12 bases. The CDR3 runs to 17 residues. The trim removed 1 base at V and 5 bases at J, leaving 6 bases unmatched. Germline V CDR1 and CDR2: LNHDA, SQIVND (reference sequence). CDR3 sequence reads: CASSIARLAGENNEQFF. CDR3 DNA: TGTGCCAGTAGTATAGCCCGACTAGCGGGGGAGAACAATGAGCAGTTCTTC.

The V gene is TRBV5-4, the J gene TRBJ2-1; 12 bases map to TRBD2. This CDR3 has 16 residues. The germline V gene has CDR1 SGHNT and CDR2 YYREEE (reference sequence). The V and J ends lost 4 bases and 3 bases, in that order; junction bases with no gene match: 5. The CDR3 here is CASSTPTSGGYNEQFF. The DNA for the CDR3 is TGTGCCAGCAGCACCCCGACTAGCGGGGGCTACAATGAGCAGTTCTTC.

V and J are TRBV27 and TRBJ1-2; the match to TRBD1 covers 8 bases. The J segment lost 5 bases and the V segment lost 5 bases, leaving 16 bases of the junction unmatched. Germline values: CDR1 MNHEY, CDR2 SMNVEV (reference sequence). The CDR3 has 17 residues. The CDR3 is CASSQGLGQVLGYGYTF. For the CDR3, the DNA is TGTGCCAGCAGTCAAGGATTGGGACAGGTTTTAGGGTATGGCTACACCTTC.

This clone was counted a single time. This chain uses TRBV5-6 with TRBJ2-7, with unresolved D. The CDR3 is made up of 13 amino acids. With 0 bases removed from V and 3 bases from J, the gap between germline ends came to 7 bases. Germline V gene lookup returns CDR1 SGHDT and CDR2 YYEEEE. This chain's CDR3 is CASSLGSYYEQYF. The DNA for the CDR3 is TGTGCCAGCAGCTTGGGGAGCTACTACGAGCAGTACTTC.

The CDR3 here is CASSPRGILTDTQYF. The DNA of the CDR3 is TGTGCCAGCAGCCCCCGGGGAATCCTGACAGATACGCAGTATTTT. V gene TRBV7-2 combines with J gene TRBJ2-3; perhaps TRBD2 as D (5 bases). The germline V and J ends were trimmed by 5 bases and 3 bases, with 15 bases remaining between them. Germline V gives CDR1 SGHTA, CDR2 FQGNSA. The CDR3 has 15 residues.

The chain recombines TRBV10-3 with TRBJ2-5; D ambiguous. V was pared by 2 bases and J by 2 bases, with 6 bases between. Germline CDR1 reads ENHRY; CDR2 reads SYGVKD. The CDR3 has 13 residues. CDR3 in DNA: TGTGCCATCAGTGAGCTCCTGCAAGAGACCCAGTACTTC. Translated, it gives CAISELLQETQYF.

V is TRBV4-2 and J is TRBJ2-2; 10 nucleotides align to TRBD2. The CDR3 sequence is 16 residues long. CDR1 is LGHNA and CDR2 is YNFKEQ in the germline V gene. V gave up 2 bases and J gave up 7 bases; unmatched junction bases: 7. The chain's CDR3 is CASSQQAGGSGGELFF. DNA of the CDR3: TGTGCCAGCAGCCAACAAGCGGGGGGGTCTGGCGGGGAGCTGTTTTTT.

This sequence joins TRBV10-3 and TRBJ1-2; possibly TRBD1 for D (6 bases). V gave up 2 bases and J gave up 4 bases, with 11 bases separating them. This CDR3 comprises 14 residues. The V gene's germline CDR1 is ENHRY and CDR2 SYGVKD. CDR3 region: CAISEERTAYGYTF. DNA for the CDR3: TGTGCCATCAGTGAGGAAAGGACAGCCTATGGCTACACCTTC.

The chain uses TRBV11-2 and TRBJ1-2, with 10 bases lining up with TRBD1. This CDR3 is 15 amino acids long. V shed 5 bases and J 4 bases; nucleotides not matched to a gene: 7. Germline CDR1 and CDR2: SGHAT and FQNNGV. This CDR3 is CASSPTGGSPYGYTF. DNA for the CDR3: TGTGCCAGCAGCCCGACAGGGGGCTCGCCCTATGGCTACACCTTC.

CDR3 residues: CASSIPGLAGAPGGETQYF. In nucleotides, the CDR3 is TGTGCCAGCAGCATCCCCGGGCTAGCGGGGGCCCCTGGGGGAGAGACCCAGTACTTC. The J gene is TRBJ2-5, the V gene TRBV28; 10 bases match TRBD2. The CDR3 length is 19 residues. Trimming removed 6 bases from V and 4 bases from J; junction bases left unmatched: 20. Germline loops: CDR1 MDHEN, CDR2 SYDVKM.

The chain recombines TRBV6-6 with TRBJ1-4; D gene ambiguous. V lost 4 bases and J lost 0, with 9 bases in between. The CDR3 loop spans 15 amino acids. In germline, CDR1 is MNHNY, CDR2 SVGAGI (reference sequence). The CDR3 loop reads CASSSRGATNEKLFF. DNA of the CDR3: TGTGCCAGCAGTTCCCGCGGCGCAACTAATGAAAAACTGTTTTTT.